These T cell receptor beta chains were read from a single sample in a study of blood T cells in healthy people across ages. TCRdb reprocessed the 5' RACE reads with MiXCR, giving one entry per CDR3 protein. The data hold approximately 760,000 distinct CDR3 sequences, with 25% observed a single time. These data were also filed under a second study, of T cells of mothers and their children.

Sequenced: blood. The receptor set was obtained from a boy younger than 18 in good health. The CDR3 runs from the conserved cysteine through the conserved F or W. D genes are given only for firm matches. Expanded clones get a size class; other rows say once, few or many, or leave the size out.

clone size,J gene,V gene,D gene,CDR3 length,CDR3 protein,CDR3 DNA
few,TRBJ2-5,TRBV21-1,.,15,CASSKATGSLETQYF,TGTGCCAGCAGCAAAGCGACAGGCAGTTTAGAGACCCAGTACTTC
.,TRBJ2-1,TRBV7-3,.,16,CASSPDMGSSYNEQFF,TGTGCCAGCAGCCCTGACATGGGAAGCTCCTACAATGAGCAGTTCTTC
few,TRBJ2-7,TRBV7-9,.,15,CASSSSYRTVYEQYF,TGTGCCAGCAGCTCGTCCTACCGGACAGTATACGAGCAGTACTTC
.,TRBJ1-5,TRBV2,.,14,CASNWGGGSQPQHF,TGTGCCAGCAATTGGGGGGGCGGGAGTCAGCCCCAGCATTTT
.,TRBJ2-5,TRBV6-1,.,13,CASDSGLEETQYF,TGTGCCAGCGACTCAGGACTTGAAGAGACCCAGTACTTC
few,TRBJ2-1,TRBV19,.,16,CASATRATTWGNEQFF,TGTGCCAGTGCCACTCGGGCGACCACCTGGGGGAATGAGCAGTTCTTC
.,TRBJ2-4,TRBV6-1,TRBD1,14,CASIVGSGGVIQYF,TGTGCCAGCATTGTAGGATCAGGGGGCGTCATTCAGTACTTC
few,TRBJ2-5,TRBV29-1,TRBD2,14,CSVTPSGREETQYF,TGCAGCGTGACCCCTAGCGGGAGGGAAGAGACCCAGTACTTC
.,TRBJ2-3,TRBV7-2,.,12,CASSLGLTTQYF,TGTGCCAGCAGCTTAGGCCTTACTACGCAGTATTTT
few,TRBJ1-5,TRBV6-2/TRBV6-3,.,17,CASRHLQGGGGNQPQHF,TGTGCCAGCAGGCACCTACAGGGTGGAGGGGGCAATCAGCCCCAGCATTTT
.,TRBJ2-7,TRBV28,TRBD2,15,CASSYLGTSSYEQYF,TGTGCCAGCAGTTACCTCGGGACTAGCTCCTACGAGCAGTACTTC
few,TRBJ2-7,TRBV29-1,.,14,CSVVGQDSSYEQYF,TGCAGCGTTGTAGGGCAGGACAGCTCCTACGAGCAGTACTTC
.,TRBJ2-7,TRBV20-1,.,13,CSARRPASYEQYF,TGCAGTGCTAGACGGCCAGCCTCCTACGAGCAGTACTTC
few,TRBJ2-7,TRBV5-6,.,17,CASSLGDLALPGMEQYF,TGTGCCAGCAGCTTGGGGGACTTGGCATTACCGGGGATGGAGCAGTACTTC
.,TRBJ1-1,TRBV29-1,.,12,CSVTVMDPEAFF,TGCAGCGTCACAGTTATGGACCCTGAAGCTTTCTTT
few,TRBJ2-1,TRBV7-9,TRBD2,12,CASRLADNEQFF,TGTGCCAGCCGGCTAGCGGACAATGAGCAGTTCTTC
.,TRBJ1-1,TRBV6-5,.,15,CASSYSLISNTEAFF,TGTGCCAGCAGTTACTCGCTCATTTCGAACACTGAAGCTTTCTTT
.,TRBJ2-3,TRBV29-1,TRBD1,14,CSVERRGRTDTQYF,TGCAGCGTTGAAAGAAGGGGGCGCACAGATACGCAGTATTTT
.,TRBJ2-5,TRBV4-1,TRBD2,17,CASSQDLAGGPRETQYF,TGCGCCAGCAGCCAGGATTTAGCGGGAGGGCCACGGGAGACCCAGTACTTC
.,TRBJ2-5,TRBV5-1,.,15,CASSLFPGHQETQYF,TGCGCCAGCAGCCTCTTTCCGGGACACCAAGAGACCCAGTACTTC
few,TRBJ2-5,TRBV11-2,.,16,CASSTLDSGLRETQYF,TGTGCCAGCAGCACCTTGGACAGCGGGCTACGCGAGACCCAGTACTTC
.,TRBJ1-1,TRBV29-1,.,11,CSVRTDSEAFF,TGCAGCGTCCGTACCGACAGTGAAGCTTTCTTT
.,TRBJ2-6,TRBV6-2/TRBV6-3,TRBD1,16,CASSGTGRAGANVLTF,TGTGCCAGCAGTGGGACAGGGAGGGCTGGGGCCAACGTCCTGACTTTC
.,TRBJ1-3,TRBV12-3/TRBV12-4,TRBD1,14,CASSGQGSGNTIYF,TGTGCCAGCAGCGGACAGGGGAGTGGAAACACCATATATTTT
.,TRBJ2-1,TRBV3-1,.,15,CASSQVQSPYNEQFF,TGTGCCAGCAGCCAAGTTCAGTCACCCTACAATGAGCAGTTCTTC
few,TRBJ2-3,TRBV27,.,14,CASRPTGITDTQYF,TGTGCCAGCAGACCGACAGGTATAACAGATACGCAGTATTTT
.,TRBJ2-5,TRBV5-1,TRBD1,15,CASSSTGGLAETQYF,TGCGCCAGCAGCTCGACAGGGGGATTAGCAGAGACCCAGTACTTC
.,TRBJ2-7,TRBV7-2,TRBD2,15,CASSLASGGTYEQYF,TGTGCCAGCAGCTTAGCTAGCGGGGGGACCTACGAGCAGTACTTC
few,TRBJ2-5,TRBV12-3/TRBV12-4,TRBD1,16,CASSRRSGTGRQTQYF,TGTGCCAGCAGTCGTAGATCCGGGACAGGGAGGCAGACCCAGTACTTC
few,TRBJ2-7,TRBV6-2/TRBV6-3,.,14,CASSYVRFGDEQYF,TGTGCCAGCAGTTACGTCCGTTTTGGGGACGAGCAGTACTTC
once,TRBJ1-2,TRBV7-2,TRBD1,15,CASTLTGQIPYGYTF,TGTGCCAGCACCCTGACAGGGCAAATCCCCTATGGCTACACCTTC
.,TRBJ2-6,TRBV9,TRBD1,18,CASSGTGTGSSGANVLTF,TGTGCCAGCAGCGGAACCGGGACAGGGTCCTCTGGGGCCAACGTCCTGACTTTC
few,TRBJ1-3,TRBV6-5,.,15,CASSLLDGSGNTIYF,TGTGCCAGCAGTTTACTCGATGGCTCTGGAAACACCATATATTTT
.,TRBJ2-5,TRBV5-1,.,16,CASSLVLEGSQETQYF,TGCGCCAGCAGCTTGGTTTTAGAAGGTTCACAAGAGACCCAGTACTTC
few,TRBJ2-3,TRBV24-1,TRBD1,16,CATSDLDRGVTDTQYF,TGTGCCACCAGTGATTTGGACAGGGGCGTGACAGATACGCAGTATTTT
few,TRBJ2-5,TRBV27,.,14,CASSLRTAAETQYF,TGTGCCAGCAGTTTGCGGACAGCGGCGGAGACCCAGTACTTC
many,TRBJ2-1,TRBV10-3,.,16,CAISESVGPSYNEQFF,TGTGCCATCAGTGAGTCCGTGGGGCCTTCCTACAATGAGCAGTTCTTC
.,TRBJ2-1,TRBV7-6,TRBD2,16,CASSLVGREWPNEQFF,TGTGCCAGCAGCTTAGTTGGGCGGGAGTGGCCCAATGAGCAGTTCTTC
few,TRBJ2-7,TRBV7-9,.,12,CASSVPNGEQYF,TGTGCCAGCAGCGTTCCTAATGGGGAGCAGTACTTC